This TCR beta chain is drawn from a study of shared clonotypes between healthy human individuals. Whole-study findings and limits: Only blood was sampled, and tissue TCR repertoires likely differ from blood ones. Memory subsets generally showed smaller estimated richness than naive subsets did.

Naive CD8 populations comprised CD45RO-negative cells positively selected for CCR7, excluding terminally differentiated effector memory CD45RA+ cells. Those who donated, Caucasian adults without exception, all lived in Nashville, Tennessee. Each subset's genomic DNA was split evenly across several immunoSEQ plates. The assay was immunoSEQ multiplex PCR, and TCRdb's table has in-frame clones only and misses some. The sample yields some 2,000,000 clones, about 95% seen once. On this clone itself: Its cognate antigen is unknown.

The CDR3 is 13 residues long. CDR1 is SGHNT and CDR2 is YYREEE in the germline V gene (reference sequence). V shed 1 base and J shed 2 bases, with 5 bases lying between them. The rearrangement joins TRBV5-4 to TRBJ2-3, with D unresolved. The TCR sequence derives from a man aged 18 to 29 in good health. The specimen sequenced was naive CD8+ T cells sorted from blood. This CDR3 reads CASSLIPTDTQYF. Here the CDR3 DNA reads TGTGCCAGCAGCTTGATCCCCACAGATACGCAGTATTTT.